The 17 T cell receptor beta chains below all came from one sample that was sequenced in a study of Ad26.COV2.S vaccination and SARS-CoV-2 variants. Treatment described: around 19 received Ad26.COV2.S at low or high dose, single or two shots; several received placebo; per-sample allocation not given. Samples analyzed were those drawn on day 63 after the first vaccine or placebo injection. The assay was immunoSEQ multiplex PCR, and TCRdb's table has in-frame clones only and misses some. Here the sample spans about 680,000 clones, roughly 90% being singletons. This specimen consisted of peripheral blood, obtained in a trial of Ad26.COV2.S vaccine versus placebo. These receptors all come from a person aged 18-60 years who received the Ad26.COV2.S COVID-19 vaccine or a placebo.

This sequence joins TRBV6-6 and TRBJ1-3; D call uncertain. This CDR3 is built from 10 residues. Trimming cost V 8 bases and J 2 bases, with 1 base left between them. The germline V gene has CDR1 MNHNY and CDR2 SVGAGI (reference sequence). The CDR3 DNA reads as TGTGCCAGCGCTGGAAACACCATATATTTT. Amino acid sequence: CASAGNTIYF.

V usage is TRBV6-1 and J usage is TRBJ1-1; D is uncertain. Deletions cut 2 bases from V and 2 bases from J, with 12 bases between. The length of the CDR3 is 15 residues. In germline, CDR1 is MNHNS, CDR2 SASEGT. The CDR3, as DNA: TGTGCCAGCAGTGAAACGATGTGGAAAAACACTGAAGCTTTCTTT. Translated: CASSETMWKNTEAFF.

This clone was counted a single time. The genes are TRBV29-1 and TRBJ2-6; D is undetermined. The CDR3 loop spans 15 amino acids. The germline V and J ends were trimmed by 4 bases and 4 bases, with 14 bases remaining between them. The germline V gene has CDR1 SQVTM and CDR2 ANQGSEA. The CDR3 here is CSVAPVETGANVLTF. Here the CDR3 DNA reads TGCAGCGTTGCACCGGTCGAGACAGGGGCCAACGTCCTGACTTTC.

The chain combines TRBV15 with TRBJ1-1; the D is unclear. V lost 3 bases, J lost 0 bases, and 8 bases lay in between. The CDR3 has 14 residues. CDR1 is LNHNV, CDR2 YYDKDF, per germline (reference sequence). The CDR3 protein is CATSREWVNTEAFF. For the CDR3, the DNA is TGTGCCACCAGCAGGGAATGGGTGAACACTGAAGCTTTCTTT. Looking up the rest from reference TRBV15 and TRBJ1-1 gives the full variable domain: DAMVIQNPRYQVTQFGKPVTLSCSQTLNHNVMYWYQQKSSQAPKLLFHYYDKDFNNEADTPDNFQSRRPNTSFCFLDIRSPGLGDTAMYLCATSREWVNTEAFFGQGTRLTVV.

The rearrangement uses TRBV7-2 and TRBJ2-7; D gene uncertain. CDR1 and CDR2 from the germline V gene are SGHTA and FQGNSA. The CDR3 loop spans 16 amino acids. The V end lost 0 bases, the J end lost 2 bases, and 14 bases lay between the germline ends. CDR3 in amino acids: CASSLALAVATYEQYF. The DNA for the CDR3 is TGTGCCAGCAGCTTAGCGCTGGCAGTAGCCACCTACGAGCAGTACTTC. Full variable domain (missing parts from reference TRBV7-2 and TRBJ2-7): GAGVSQSPSNKVTEKGKDVELRCDPISGHTALYWYRQSLGQGLEFLIYFQGNSAPDKSGLPSDRFSAERTGGSVSTLTIQRTQQEDSAVYLCASSLALAVATYEQYFGPGTRLTVT.

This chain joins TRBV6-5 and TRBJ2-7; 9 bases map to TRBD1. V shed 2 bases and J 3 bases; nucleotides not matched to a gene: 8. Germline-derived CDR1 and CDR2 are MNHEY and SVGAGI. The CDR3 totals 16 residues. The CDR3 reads CASSYGTGGFLYEQYF. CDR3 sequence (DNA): TGTGCCAGCAGTTACGGTACAGGGGGCTTCCTCTACGAGCAGTACTTC.

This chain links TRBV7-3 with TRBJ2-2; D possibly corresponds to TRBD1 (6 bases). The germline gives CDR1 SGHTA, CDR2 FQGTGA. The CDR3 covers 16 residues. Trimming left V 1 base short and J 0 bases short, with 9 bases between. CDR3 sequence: CASSLKAGANTGELFF. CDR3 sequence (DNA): TGTGCCAGCAGCTTAAAGGCAGGGGCGAACACCGGGGAGCTGTTTTTT.

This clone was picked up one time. CDR3 DNA: TGTGCCAGCAAGCGGGGCCCTACACAGGAAAAACTGTTTTTT. Amino acid sequence: CASKRGPTQEKLFF. This sequence joins TRBV6-5 and TRBJ1-4; a possible D gene is TRBD1 (5 bases). V lost 7 bases and J 8 bases, leaving 17 bases between the germline ends. CDR3 length: 14 amino acids. Germline V gives CDR1 MNHEY, CDR2 SVGAGI.

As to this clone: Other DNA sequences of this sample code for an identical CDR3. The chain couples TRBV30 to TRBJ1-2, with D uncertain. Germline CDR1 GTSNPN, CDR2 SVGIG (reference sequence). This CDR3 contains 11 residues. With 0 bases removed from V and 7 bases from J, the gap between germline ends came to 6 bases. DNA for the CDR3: TGTGCCTGGAGTGTTGGAAGTGGCTACACCTTC. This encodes CAWSVGSGYTF.

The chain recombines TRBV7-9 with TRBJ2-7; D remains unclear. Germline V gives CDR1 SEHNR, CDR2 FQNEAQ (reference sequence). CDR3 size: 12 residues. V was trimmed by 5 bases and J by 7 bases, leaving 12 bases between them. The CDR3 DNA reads TGTGCCAGCAGCCCCGGATCGAGAGAGCAGTACTTC. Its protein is CASSPGSREQYF.

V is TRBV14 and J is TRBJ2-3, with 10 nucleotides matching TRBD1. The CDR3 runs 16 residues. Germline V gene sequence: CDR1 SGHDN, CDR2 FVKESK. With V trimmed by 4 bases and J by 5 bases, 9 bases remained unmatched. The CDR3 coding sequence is TGTGCCAGCAGCCCTCTCGGACAGGGGGTTTTAGATACGCAGTATTTT. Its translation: CASSPLGQGVLDTQYF.

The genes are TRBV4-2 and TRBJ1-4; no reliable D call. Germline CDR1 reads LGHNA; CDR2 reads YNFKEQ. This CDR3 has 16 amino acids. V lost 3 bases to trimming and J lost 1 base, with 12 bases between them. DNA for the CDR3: TGTGCCAGCAGCCAGGCTAGAGGGTTAACTAATGAAAAACTGTTTTTT. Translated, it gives CASSQARGLTNEKLFF.

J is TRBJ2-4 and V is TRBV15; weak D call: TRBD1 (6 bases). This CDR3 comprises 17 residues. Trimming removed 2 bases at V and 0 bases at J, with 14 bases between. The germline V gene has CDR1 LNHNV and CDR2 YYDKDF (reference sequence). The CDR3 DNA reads TGTGCCACCAGCAGATCGGGACAATCTCTAGCCAAAAACATTCAGTACTTC. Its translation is CATSRSGQSLAKNIQYF. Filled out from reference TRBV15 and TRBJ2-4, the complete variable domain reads DAMVIQNPRYQVTQFGKPVTLSCSQTLNHNVMYWYQQKSSQAPKLLFHYYDKDFNNEADTPDNFQSRRPNTSFCFLDIRSPGLGDTAMYLCATSRSGQSLAKNIQYFGAGTRLSVL.

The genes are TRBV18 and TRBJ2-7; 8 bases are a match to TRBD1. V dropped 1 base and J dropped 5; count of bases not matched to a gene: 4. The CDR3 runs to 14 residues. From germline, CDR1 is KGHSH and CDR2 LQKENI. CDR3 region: CASSPQTGAHEQYF. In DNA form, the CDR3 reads TGTGCCAGCTCACCACAGACAGGGGCTCACGAGCAGTACTTC.

This chain's CDR3 is CASSPWGPLNEQFF. CDR3 in DNA: TGTGCCAGTAGTCCATGGGGTCCGTTGAATGAGCAGTTCTTC. The V call is TRBV19, the J call TRBJ2-1; D is ambiguous. This CDR3 has 14 residues. Per the germline V gene, CDR1 is LNHDA and CDR2 is SQIVND (reference sequence). V gave up 5 bases and J gave up 7 bases, with 15 bases separating them.

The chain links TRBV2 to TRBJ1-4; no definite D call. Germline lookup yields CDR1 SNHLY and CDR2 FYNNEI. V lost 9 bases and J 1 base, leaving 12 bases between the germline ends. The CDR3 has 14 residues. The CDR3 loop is CASQAQQTNEKLFF. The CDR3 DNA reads TGTGCCAGTCAAGCGCAGCAAACTAATGAAAAACTGTTTTTT.

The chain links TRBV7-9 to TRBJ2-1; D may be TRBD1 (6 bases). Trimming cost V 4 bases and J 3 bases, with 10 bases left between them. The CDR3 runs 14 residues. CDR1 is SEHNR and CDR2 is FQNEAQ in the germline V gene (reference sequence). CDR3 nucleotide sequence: TGTGCCAGCAGCTCCGGGACAAACTACAATGAGCAGTTCTTC. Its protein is CASSSGTNYNEQFF.